The clone carrying this T cell receptor beta chain has a single count. This entry is derived from a study of blood T cell repertoires in COVID-19. The wider study: The United States, Italy and Spain provided the acute and convalescent COVID-19 samples.

This CDR3 is 13 amino acids long. The V gene lost 3 bases and the J gene lost 7 bases, with 12 bases spanning the gap. CDR1 is MDHEN and CDR2 is SYDVKM in the germline V gene. As processed by the authors: Reference gene primer amplification gave nucleated cell count estimates. Data came from immunoSEQ multiplex PCR; TCRdb stores just in-frame clones and leaves some out. The DNA gave D and trimming, while V, J and clone size come from that table. The sample holds under 200,000 clones, approximately 83% seen once. V is TRBV28 and J is TRBJ1-1; possibly TRBD1 for D (5 bases). This TCR came from a woman aged 60-75 years who had recovered from COVID-19. The material sequenced was PBMCs or T cells enriched from blood (not recorded which). This chain's CDR3 is CASSFSGWDEAFF. As DNA, the CDR3 is TGTGCCAGCAGTTTTTCAGGGTGGGATGAAGCTTTCTTT. The variable domain in full, with the rest retrieved from reference TRBV28 and TRBJ1-1, is DVKVTQSSRYLVKRTGEKVFLECVQDMDHENMFWYRQDPGLGLRLIYFSYDVKMKEKGDIPEGYSVSREKKERFSLILESASTNQTSMYLCASSFSGWDEAFFGQGTRLTVV.